The 19 T cell receptor beta chains below all came from one sample that was sequenced in a study of T cells expressing NK-cell markers. Reprocessing the 5' RACE reads, TCRdb reports a single entry for every CDR3 protein and omits DNA. The listing records under 500,000 distinct CDR3 sequences. Sequences were obtained from blood T cells: a sorted CD56 or NKG2C T cell subset, CD4+ or CD8+ T cells, or bulk PBMC T cells (not recorded which). Receptor source: a woman aged 18-69 years in good health.

The rearrangement links TRBV7-3 to TRBJ1-6; TCRdb calls TRBD1, which cannot be checked without DNA. The CDR3 extends over 14 amino acids. CDR1 is SGHTA and CDR2 is FQGTGA in the germline V gene. CDR3 sequence: CASSLVQGNSPLHF. The full variable domain, with the rest looked up from reference TRBV7-3 and TRBJ1-6, is GAGVSQTPSNKVTEKGKYVELRCDPISGHTALYWYRQSLGQGPEFLIYFQGTGAADDSGLPNDRFFAVRPEGSVSTLKIQRTERGDSAVYLCASSLVQGNSPLHFGNGTRLTVT.

This CDR3 reads CASSLNPKYEQYF. The genes are TRBV7-2 and TRBJ2-7. The CDR3 extends over 13 amino acids. The germline CDR1 and CDR2 sequences are SGHTA and FQGNSA.

The V call is TRBV7-3, the J call TRBJ2-3; the TRBD1 assignment by TCRdb is unverifiable without DNA. Germline-derived CDR1 and CDR2 are SGHTA and FQGTGA. This CDR3 has 15 amino acids. This chain's CDR3 is CASSSRREGTDTQYF.

The chain has TRBV3-1 and TRBJ2-6. Germline CDR1 LGHDT, CDR2 YNNKEL (reference sequence). The CDR3 totals 15 residues. This chain's CDR3 is CASSPKVSGANVLTF.

CDR3 residues: CASSQDDPATYYGYTF. This chain links TRBV14 with TRBJ1-2. Germline V gene sequence: CDR1 SGHDN, CDR2 FVKESK. This CDR3 has 16 residues.

This chain uses TRBV29-1 with TRBJ2-2. The CDR3 contains 12 residues. The germline CDR1 and CDR2 sequences are SQVTM and ANQGSEA. The CDR3 loop reads CSVAIATGELFF.

V usage is TRBV11-2 and J usage is TRBJ2-5; there is no DNA to check the TCRdb D call of TRBD2. The CDR3 runs to 17 residues. Per germline, CDR1 SGHAT and CDR2 FQNNGV. The CDR3 sequence: CASSLEEAIPYQETQYF.

This chain uses TRBV5-6 with TRBJ2-7; there is no DNA to check the TCRdb D call of TRBD1. Germline V gene sequence: CDR1 SGHDT, CDR2 YYEEEE. The CDR3 totals 14 residues. The CDR3 region is CASSLGTVSYEQYF.

The rearrangement uses TRBV29-1 and TRBJ1-1. This CDR3 comprises 14 residues. In germline, CDR1 is SQVTM, CDR2 ANQGSEA. The CDR3 sequence: CSVVGGIRNTEAFF.

The genes are TRBV2 and TRBJ2-1; TCRdb returns TRBD2, unconfirmable since there is no DNA. This CDR3 is built from 15 residues. The germline V gene encodes CDR1 SNHLY and CDR2 FYNNEI. This CDR3 reads CASSLETTSYNEQFF.

The V call is TRBV4-1, the J call TRBJ2-1; TCRdb's D call, TRBD1, is unchecked because there is no DNA. Germline V gives CDR1 MGHRA, CDR2 YSYEKL. CDR3 length: 14 residues. Here the CDR3 reads CASSLGTGGFEQFF.

J is TRBJ2-7 and V is TRBV19; TCRdb's D call, TRBD2, is unchecked because there is no DNA. Germline CDR1 is LNHDA and CDR2 is SQIVND (reference sequence). The CDR3 spans 14 residues. The CDR3 is CASSSLAGPYEQYF.

Here the CDR3 reads CATSAADTQYF. V gene TRBV24-1 combines with J gene TRBJ2-3. There are 11 residues in the CDR3. The V gene's germline CDR1 is KGHDR and CDR2 SFDVKD.

The chain joins TRBV24-1 to TRBJ2-1. In germline, CDR1 is KGHDR, CDR2 SFDVKD. This CDR3 is built from 17 residues. This CDR3 is CATSDFPTSNSYNEQFF.

This chain links TRBV27 with TRBJ2-5; TCRdb selects TRBD1, and the lack of DNA leaves this call unchecked. This CDR3 has 15 amino acids. Germline loops: CDR1 MNHEY, CDR2 SMNVEV (reference sequence). This chain's CDR3 is CASSLYQGQLETQYF.

The chain recombines TRBV9 with TRBJ1-5. The CDR3 runs to 15 residues. In germline, CDR1 is SGDLS, CDR2 YYNGEE. This CDR3 reads CASSALDDSNQPQHF. Filled out from reference TRBV9 and TRBJ1-5, the complete variable domain reads DSGVTQTPKHLITATGQRVTLRCSPRSGDLSVYWYQQSLDQGLQFLIQYYNGEERAKGNILERFSAQQFPDLHSELNLSSLELGDSALYFCASSALDDSNQPQHFGDGTRLSIL.

This rearrangement joins TRBV12-3 or TRBV12-4 to TRBJ1-2; lacking DNA, the TRBD1 call made by TCRdb goes unchecked. The CDR3 runs to 12 residues. The CDR3 loop is CASSFGWGGYTF.

V and J are TRBV6-1 and TRBJ2-2; TCRdb's D call of TRBD2 is untestable without DNA. Germline V gene sequence: CDR1 MNHNS, CDR2 SASEGT. The CDR3 runs to 18 residues. The CDR3 loop reads CASRKKYGLAGPTGELFF.

This chain joins TRBV27 and TRBJ2-2; TCRdb calls TRBD2, which cannot be checked without DNA. The CDR3 contains 15 residues. Germline V CDR1 and CDR2: MNHEY, SMNVEV (reference sequence). The CDR3: CASSWVAVNTGELFF.